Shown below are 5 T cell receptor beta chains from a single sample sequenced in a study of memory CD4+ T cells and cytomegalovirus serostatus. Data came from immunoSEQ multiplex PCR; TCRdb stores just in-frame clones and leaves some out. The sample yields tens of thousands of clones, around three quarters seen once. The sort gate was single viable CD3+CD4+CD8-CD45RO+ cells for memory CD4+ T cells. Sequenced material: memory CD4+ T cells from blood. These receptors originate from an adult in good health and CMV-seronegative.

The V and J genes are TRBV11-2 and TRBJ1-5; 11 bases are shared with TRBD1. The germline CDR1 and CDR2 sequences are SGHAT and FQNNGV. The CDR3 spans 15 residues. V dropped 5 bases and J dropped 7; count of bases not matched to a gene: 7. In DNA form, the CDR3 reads TGTGCCAGCAGCCGTGGACAGGGGGCAGGACAGCCCCAGCATTTT. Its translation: CASSRGQGAGQPQHF.

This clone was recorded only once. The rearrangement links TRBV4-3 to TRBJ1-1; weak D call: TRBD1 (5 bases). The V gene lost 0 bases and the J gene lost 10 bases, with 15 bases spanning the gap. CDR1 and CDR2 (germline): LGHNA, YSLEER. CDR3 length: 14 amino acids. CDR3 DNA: TGCGCCAGCAGCCAAGAAAGTGGGCGGGGGGGAGCTTTCTTT. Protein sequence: CASSQESGRGGAFF.

CDR3 in DNA: TGTGCCAGTGGCACTATTACAGCCGGAAAACTGTTTTTT. Amino acid sequence: CASGTITAGKLFF. This rearrangement joins TRBV19 to TRBJ1-4, with D unresolved. Per germline, CDR1 LNHDA and CDR2 SQIVND (reference sequence). The CDR3 has 13 amino acids. V lost 8 bases, J lost 10 bases, and 17 bases lay in between.

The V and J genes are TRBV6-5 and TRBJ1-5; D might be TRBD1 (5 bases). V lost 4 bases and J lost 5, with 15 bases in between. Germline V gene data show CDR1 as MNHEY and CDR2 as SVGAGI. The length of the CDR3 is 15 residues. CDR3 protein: CASSWDGKKDQPQHF. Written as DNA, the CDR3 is TGTGCCAGCAGTTGGGACGGCAAAAAAGATCAGCCCCAGCATTTT.

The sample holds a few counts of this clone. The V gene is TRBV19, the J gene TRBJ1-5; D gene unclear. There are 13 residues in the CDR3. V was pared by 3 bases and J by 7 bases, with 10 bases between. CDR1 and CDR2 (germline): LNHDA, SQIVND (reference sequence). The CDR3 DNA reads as TGTGCCAGTAGTATCGGGGAGGGACAGCCCCAGCATTTT. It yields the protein CASSIGEGQPQHF.